Sequencing of this T cell receptor (beta chain) was carried out in a study of radiation and T cells in renal cell carcinoma (dated by TCRdb to 2018 to 2020). Broadly, across the study: The samples were obtained from a clinical trial, where primary renal cell carcinomas were treated with 15 Gy stereotactic body radiation therapy and then removed by nephrectomy 4 weeks afterward. In the 53 samples combined, about 4 million unique CDR3 nucleotide sequences were found, encoding 2.5 million to 3 million unique CDR3 amino acid sequences. In total, approximately 55 samples, comprising around 26 tumors and some 27 peripheral blood samples, were subjected to TCR beta sequencing.

CDR1 and CDR2 are drawn from the germline V gene: SQVTM, ANQGSEA. From V the trimming removes 0 bases and from J it removes 2 bases, while the gene matches leave 6 bases of the junction unaccounted for. The CDR3 has 15 amino acids, counting the end cysteine and phenylalanine. Left in the record is the CDR3 DNA by itself, 45 bases read in frame from the first base. As concerns this clone: Its binding antigen is unknown. Within one base of it there is no much larger clone, and no base qualities were kept.

TCR beta libraries were generated from genomic DNA with the immunoSEQ kit, following the manufacturer's recommendations. For library preparation, a first multiplex PCR was performed with proprietary primers, followed by a second PCR in which unique barcodes were added, and bead cleanups were performed after each round. Each sample batch included a kit-provided positive control reaction and a negative control reaction. The final libraries underwent checking on an Agilent 4200 TapeStation D1000 ScreenTape, volumetric pooling, and quantification by qPCR. An Illumina NextSeq500 fitted with a MidOutput 150-cycle cartridge performed the sequencing, running 156 Read1 cycles and 15 Index1 cycles with the kit's custom primers. The pooled library was loaded at approximately 1 pM, and approximately 18% PhiX control was spiked in. Per the original workflow: Vendor-processed data were analyzed in R, and a clonotype was defined as all T cells sharing the same CDR3 nucleotide sequence. For clone abundance analyses, frequencies were normalized to the 10,000 most abundant clones in each sample. Public T cell clones, which averaged fewer than five per sample, were excluded before analysis. Tumor-enriched and baseline blood-enriched clonotypes were defined by at least a 32-fold difference in abundance between compartments. A beta-binomial differential abundance model was used to identify clonotypes that expanded or contracted between blood time points. Similarity between tumor and blood repertoires was quantified using the Baroni-Urbani and Buser coefficient, and groups were compared with two-tailed Wilcoxon tests in R. Held by TCRdb, this immuneACCESS table contains in-frame sequences only and omits some clones. Under half of the omission traces to an unresolved V gene where checked; the cause of the rest is unknown. The V and J calls and clone size are taken from that table; D and trimming were inferred from the DNA. The sample table contains about 49,000 clones; only one count was recorded for around 83% of them. Of the sample, about a third is held by the ten largest clones.

Read against the paper, the sample's time point label means: baseline pretreatment blood. Taken with the paper, the label for treatment or condition translates to: 15 Gy SBRT to primary tumor, nephrectomy 4 weeks later. Serial peripheral blood from radiation-treated patients was sampled at baseline, 2 weeks and 4 weeks after SBRT to track tumor-enriched clonotypes. All patients had renal cell carcinoma with clear cell pathology. The QIAamp DNA Blood Mini Kit (Qiagen) was used to prepare genomic DNA for TCR sequencing. The analyses included just those samples that passed every quality control check. The study at large found these results: The single-armed trial design could not address effects of radiation dose or scheduling on the TCR repertoire. An increase in top tumor clonotypes in blood was observed from baseline to 2 weeks post-radiation, followed by contraction by 4 weeks, which was taken to suggest transient expansion of tumor-resident clones. Because pretreatment tumor biopsies were not available, the baseline intratumoral presence of clonotypes could not be determined. Dynamics of the blood repertoire were not tracked past 4 weeks after treatment.

The TCR sequence derives from a woman in her 70s with renal cell carcinoma. The sample in question was blood, obtained from a patient whose treatment included radiotherapy and nephrectomy. The chain was built from TRBV29-1 and TRBJ2-7; 8 middle bases align to TRBD1. The DNA sequence is given as TGCAGCGTTGAAGAAGTTGGACAGGGAACCTACGAGCAGTACTTC. Translation gives CSVEEVGQGTYEQYF.